The TCR beta chain described here comes from a study of blood T cell repertoires in COVID-19. Profiled with immunoSEQ multiplex PCR; TCRdb holds only in-frame clones, not every one. The table shows roughly 280,000 clones, with 80% to 90% occurring only once. Trimming left V 3 bases short and J 1 base short, with 15 bases between. In germline, CDR1 is SGDLS, CDR2 YYNGEE. This CDR3 comprises 16 residues. Across 20 to 25 US areas, participants ranged in age from roughly 18 to 95 years. The specimen sequenced was PBMCs or T cells enriched from blood (not recorded which). The rearrangement joins TRBV9 to TRBJ2-3; the D gene is possibly TRBD2 (6 bases). This TCR came from a woman younger than 35 who had recovered from COVID-19. The CDR3, as DNA: TGTGCCAGCAGCGACCAAAACCCGGGGGGCACAGATACGCAGTATTTT. Protein product: CASSDQNPGGTDTQYF.